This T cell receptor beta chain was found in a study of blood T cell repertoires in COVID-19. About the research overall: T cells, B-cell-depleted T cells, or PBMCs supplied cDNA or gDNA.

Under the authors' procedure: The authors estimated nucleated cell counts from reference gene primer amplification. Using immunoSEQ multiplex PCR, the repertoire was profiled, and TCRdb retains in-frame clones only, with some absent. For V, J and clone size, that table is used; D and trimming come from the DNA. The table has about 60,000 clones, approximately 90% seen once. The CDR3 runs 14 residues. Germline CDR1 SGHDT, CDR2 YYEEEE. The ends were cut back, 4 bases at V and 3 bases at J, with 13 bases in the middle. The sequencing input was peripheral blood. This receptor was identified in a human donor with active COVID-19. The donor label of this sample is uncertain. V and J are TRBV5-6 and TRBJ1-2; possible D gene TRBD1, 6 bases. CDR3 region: CASSRTAYDYGYTF. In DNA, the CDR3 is TGTGCCAGCAGCCGGACAGCCTATGACTATGGCTACACCTTC.